These 14 T cell receptor beta chains came from one sample sequenced in a study of blood T cell repertoires in COVID-19. Sequencing was performed with immunoSEQ multiplex PCR; in TCRdb, only in-frame clones are kept and a portion is missing. The table has some 30,000 clones, 80% to 90% seen once; the top ten hold about an eighth. Sequences were obtained from peripheral blood. The receptor set was obtained from a human donor in a cohort sampled during active COVID-19.

This chain connects TRBV7-9 to TRBJ2-5; 8 nucleotides line up with TRBD1. The CDR3 covers 15 residues. Germline CDR1 is SEHNR and CDR2 is FQNEAQ (reference sequence). V was pared by 1 base and J by 4 bases, with 5 bases of the junction left unmatched. CDR3 amino acids: CASSLDGRGRETQYF. The DNA for the CDR3 is TGTGCCAGCAGCTTAGATGGCAGGGGGCGAGAGACCCAGTACTTC.

The rearrangement uses TRBV7-9 and TRBJ1-4; D unresolved. Germline CDR1 SEHNR, CDR2 FQNEAQ (reference sequence). V gave up 5 bases and J gave up 8 bases, with 9 bases separating them. The CDR3 sequence is 12 residues long. The CDR3 DNA reads as TGTGCCAGCAGCCTAGGAGGGGAAAAACTGTTTTTT. Amino acid sequence: CASSLGGEKLFF.

The chain is built from TRBV29-1 and TRBJ2-7, with D perhaps matching TRBD2 (7 bases). The V gene's germline CDR1 is SQVTM and CDR2 ANQGSEA. V shed 4 bases and J shed 5 bases, with 18 bases lying between them. This CDR3 contains 14 residues. CDR3 loop: CSVVIGGGGHEQYF. The CDR3 nucleotides are TGCAGCGTTGTGATAGGAGGGGGGGGCCACGAGCAGTACTTC.

The chain is built from TRBV3-1 (or the pseudogene TRBV3-2) and TRBJ1-2; a weak D match, TRBD1 (6 bases). CDR3 length: 13 amino acids. From germline, CDR1 is LGHDT and CDR2 YNNKEL (reference sequence). V was pared by 10 bases and J by 5 bases, with 17 bases between. The CDR3 region has the DNA TGTGCCACCTCTAGGGGGGGGAAATATGGCTACACCTTC. Translating it yields CATSRGGKYGYTF.

The chain carries TRBV5-1 and TRBJ1-2; 12 bases line up with TRBD1. J gave up 7 bases and V 4 bases, and 8 bases lay outside the gene matches. The CDR3 loop spans 15 amino acids. The germline V gene encodes CDR1 SGHRS and CDR2 YFSETQ. The CDR3 spells CASSLGTGGIAGYTF. The CDR3 DNA follows: TGCGCCAGCAGCCTCGGGACAGGGGGCATCGCTGGCTACACCTTC.

This chain joins TRBV15 and TRBJ1-2, with no clear D. Trimming cost V 3 bases and J 5 bases, with 10 bases left between them. Per germline, CDR1 LNHNV and CDR2 YYDKDF (reference sequence). The CDR3 is 13 residues long. The CDR3 DNA follows: TGTGCCACCAGCAGCTACAGCCTATATGGCTACACCTTC. It specifies CATSSYSLYGYTF.

V gene TRBV7-9 combines with J gene TRBJ2-7, with a weak D call TRBD2 (6 bases). The CDR3 covers 11 residues. Germline V gives CDR1 SEHNR, CDR2 FQNEAQ (reference sequence). Written as DNA, the CDR3 is TGTGCGACAAGTTGGGAGGACGAGCAGTACTTC. Protein product: CATSWEDEQYF.

This clone was detected a few times. The V call is TRBV4-1, the J call TRBJ1-3; no definite D call. The CDR3 contains 15 residues. The V end was cut by 4 bases, the J end by 1 base, with 11 bases between. Germline lookup yields CDR1 MGHRA and CDR2 YSYEKL. CDR3 in amino acids: CASSPSLGSGNTIYF. Here the CDR3 DNA reads TGCGCCAGCAGCCCCAGCCTCGGGTCTGGAAACACCATATATTTT.

The V gene is TRBV10-3, the J gene TRBJ1-1; D might be TRBD1 (5 bases). The CDR3 spans 14 residues. Between the trimmed V and J ends, which lost 8 bases and 0 bases, there was a span of 13 bases. CDR1 is ENHRY and CDR2 is SYGVKD in the germline V gene. The CDR3 protein is CAIASQGLNTEAFF. The CDR3, as DNA: TGTGCCATCGCGTCCCAGGGCTTGAACACTGAAGCTTTCTTT.

The chain is built from TRBV11-3 and TRBJ2-1; a weak D match, TRBD1 (6 bases). The V and J ends lost 4 bases and 10 bases respectively, with 20 bases between them. There are 15 residues in the CDR3. CDR1 SGHNT and CDR2 YENEEA come from the germline V gene. Here the CDR3 DNA reads TGTGCCAGCAGCTCGCTCCGGGACACCTCACCCGAGCAGTTCTTC. It is translated as CASSSLRDTSPEQFF.

The chain recombines TRBV19 with TRBJ1-6; D perhaps matches TRBD1 (5 bases). Trimming shortened V by 5 bases and J by 5 bases, and 16 bases separated the two germline ends. The length of the CDR3 is 16 residues. CDR1 LNHDA and CDR2 SQIVND come from the germline V gene (reference sequence). The CDR3 here is CASSRLGGFDNSPLHF. Here the CDR3 DNA reads TGTGCCAGTAGTCGCCTGGGGGGTTTCGATAATTCACCCCTCCACTTT.

The rearrangement joins TRBV7-9 to TRBJ2-5; 7 bases agree with TRBD1. J gave up 9 bases and V 1 base, and 2 bases lay outside the gene matches. This CDR3 comprises 12 residues. CDR1 is SEHNR, CDR2 FQNEAQ, per germline (reference sequence). CDR3 protein: CASSLDQGAQYF. DNA of the CDR3: TGTGCCAGCAGCTTAGATCAGGGGGCCCAGTACTTC.

The chain combines TRBV7-9 with TRBJ2-7, with 13 positions matching TRBD2. J was trimmed by 6 bases and V by 5 bases; bases with no gene match: 4. The germline CDR1 and CDR2 sequences are SEHNR and FQNEAQ (reference sequence). The CDR3 runs to 14 residues. CDR3 DNA: TGTGCCAGCAGCGCCCGACTAGCGGGGGGCGAGCAGTACTTC. The encoded protein is CASSARLAGGEQYF.

The chain employs TRBV5-8 and TRBJ1-4; D not resolved. Trimming shortened V by 4 bases and J by 0 bases, and 10 bases separated the two germline ends. Per germline, CDR1 SGHTS and CDR2 YDEGEE. This CDR3 contains 15 residues. This CDR3 is CASSPYTATNEKLFF. The CDR3 DNA reads TGTGCCAGCAGCCCCTACACAGCAACTAATGAAAAACTGTTTTTT. Full variable domain (remainder filled in from reference TRBV5-8 and TRBJ1-4): EAGVTQSPTHLIKTRGQQATLRCSPISGHTSVYWYQQALGLGLQFLLWYDEGEERNRGNFPPRFSGRQFPNYSSELNVNALELEDSALYLCASSPYTATNEKLFFGSGTQLSVL.